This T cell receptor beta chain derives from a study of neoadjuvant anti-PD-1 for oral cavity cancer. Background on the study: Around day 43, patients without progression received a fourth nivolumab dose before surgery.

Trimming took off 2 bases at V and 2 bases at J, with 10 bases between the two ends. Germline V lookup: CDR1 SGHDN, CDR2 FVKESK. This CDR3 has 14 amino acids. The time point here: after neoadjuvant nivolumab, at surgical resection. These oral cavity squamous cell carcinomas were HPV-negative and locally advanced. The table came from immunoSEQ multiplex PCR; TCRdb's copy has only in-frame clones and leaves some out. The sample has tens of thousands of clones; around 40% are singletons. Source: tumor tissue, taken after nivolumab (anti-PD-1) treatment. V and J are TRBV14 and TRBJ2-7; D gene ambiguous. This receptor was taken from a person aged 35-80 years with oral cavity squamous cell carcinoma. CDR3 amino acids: CASSQLSPTYEQYF. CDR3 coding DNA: TGTGCCAGCAGCCAATTGAGTCCTACCTACGAGCAGTACTTC.